A selection of T cell receptor beta chains follows, all from one sample in a study of blood T cell repertoires in COVID-19. The protocol was immunoSEQ multiplex PCR, while the TCRdb copy is restricted to in-frame clones and leaves out a portion. Of about 280,000 clones in the sample, about nine tenths were seen once. The sequenced sample was peripheral blood. The origin of the receptors is a man aged 45-65 years with acute or convalescent COVID-19. Each CDR3 is given with its conserved first and last residue. Fields, in order: CDR3 protein, CDR3 DNA, clone size, J gene, V gene, D gene. A D gene is named only where the DNA matches it firmly. Not all rows give a size; the values are once, few, many and, for expanded clones, a class.

CDR3aa: CASSPGGPPGNTIYF; CDR3nt: TGTGCCAGCTCCCCGGGAGGGCCTCCTGGAAACACCATATATTTT; abundance: few; j_gene: TRBJ1-3; v_gene: TRBV18; d_gene: .
CDR3aa: CASRRDSEQYF; CDR3nt: TGTGCCAGCAGACGGGACAGCGAGCAGTACTTC; abundance: .; j_gene: TRBJ2-7; v_gene: TRBV3-1/TRBV3-2; d_gene: TRBD1
CDR3aa: CASSPPGQGLSGNTIYF; CDR3nt: TGTGCCAGCTCACCTCCGGGACAGGGTTTGTCTGGAAACACCATATATTTT; abundance: .; j_gene: TRBJ1-3; v_gene: TRBV18; d_gene: TRBD1
CDR3aa: CASSQSTATNEKLFF; CDR3nt: TGTGCCAGCAGCCAGAGCACGGCAACTAATGAAAAACTGTTTTTT; abundance: .; j_gene: TRBJ1-4; v_gene: TRBV3-1/TRBV3-2; d_gene: .
CDR3aa: CASSSSAGNYGYTF; CDR3nt: TGTGCCAGCAGCTCCTCCGCAGGCAACTATGGCTACACCTTC; abundance: .; j_gene: TRBJ1-2; v_gene: TRBV11-2; d_gene: .
CDR3aa: CASSFRDRSYIEAFF; CDR3nt: TGTGCCAGCAGCTTCCGGGACAGGAGCTACATTGAAGCTTTCTTT; abundance: once; j_gene: TRBJ1-1; v_gene: TRBV7-6; d_gene: TRBD1
CDR3aa: CASQVGAGNEKLFF; CDR3nt: TGTGCCAGCCAGGTCGGTGCTGGTAATGAAAAACTGTTTTTT; abundance: .; j_gene: TRBJ1-4; v_gene: TRBV3-1/TRBV3-2; d_gene: .
CDR3aa: CASQRQGLNTEAFF; CDR3nt: TGTGCCAGCCAGCGACAGGGATTGAACACTGAAGCTTTCTTT; abundance: .; j_gene: TRBJ1-1; v_gene: TRBV6-5; d_gene: TRBD1
CDR3aa: CASSLESGGTEAFF; CDR3nt: TGTGCCAGCAGCTTAGAATCGGGGGGCACTGAAGCTTTCTTT; abundance: .; j_gene: TRBJ1-1; v_gene: TRBV11-2; d_gene: .
CDR3aa: CASSLPGPGANVLTF; CDR3nt: TGCGCCAGCAGCTTACCGGGTCCTGGGGCCAACGTCCTGACTTTC; abundance: .; j_gene: TRBJ2-6; v_gene: TRBV5-1; d_gene: .
CDR3aa: CASSSPWGVYEQYF; CDR3nt: TGTGCCAGCAGCTCGCCATGGGGGGTGTACGAGCAGTACTTC; abundance: .; j_gene: TRBJ2-7; v_gene: TRBV11-2; d_gene: .
CDR3aa: CASSQPPRARGETQYF; CDR3nt: TGCGCCAGCAGCCAACCCCCAAGGGCCCGAGGGGAGACCCAGTACTTC; abundance: .; j_gene: TRBJ2-5; v_gene: TRBV4-1; d_gene: .
CDR3aa: CASSLRGGSYNEQFF; CDR3nt: TGTGCCAGCAGCTTGCGGGGGGGATCCTACAATGAGCAGTTCTTC; abundance: .; j_gene: TRBJ2-1; v_gene: TRBV5-4; d_gene: TRBD2
CDR3aa: CASRFAGGQFF; CDR3nt: TGTGCCAGTAGATTTGCGGGGGGCCAGTTCTTC; abundance: .; j_gene: TRBJ2-1; v_gene: TRBV19; d_gene: TRBD2
CDR3aa: CAISDTLGEVPNYGYTF; CDR3nt: TGTGCCATCAGTGATACCCTCGGGGAAGTTCCTAACTATGGCTACACCTTC; abundance: .; j_gene: TRBJ1-2; v_gene: TRBV10-3; d_gene: .
CDR3aa: CASRRQSNTEAFF; CDR3nt: TGCGCCAGCAGGAGACAGTCGAACACTGAAGCTTTCTTT; abundance: .; j_gene: TRBJ1-1; v_gene: TRBV10-2; d_gene: .
CDR3aa: CASSLALGPPYEQYF; CDR3nt: TGTGCTAGCAGCTTAGCTCTGGGGCCCCCCTACGAGCAGTACTTC; abundance: once; j_gene: TRBJ2-7; v_gene: TRBV7-7; d_gene: .
CDR3aa: CSARQADEQYF; CDR3nt: TGCAGTGCTCGTCAGGCTGACGAGCAGTACTTC; abundance: .; j_gene: TRBJ2-7; v_gene: TRBV20-1; d_gene: .
CDR3aa: CAWAVAEGPYEQYF; CDR3nt: TGTGCCTGGGCAGTAGCCGAGGGCCCCTACGAGCAGTACTTC; abundance: .; j_gene: TRBJ2-7; v_gene: TRBV30; d_gene: .
CDR3aa: CASSLQGAGANVLTF; CDR3nt: TGTGCCAGCAGCTTGCAAGGGGCTGGGGCCAACGTCCTGACTTTC; abundance: .; j_gene: TRBJ2-6; v_gene: TRBV5-6; d_gene: .
CDR3aa: CASSVQGGETQYF; CDR3nt: TGTGCCAGCAGCGTACAGGGGGGAGAGACCCAGTACTTC; abundance: .; j_gene: TRBJ2-5; v_gene: TRBV2; d_gene: TRBD1